This TCR beta chain emerged from a study of T-cell reconstitution after alpha-beta-depleted transplantation in children listed by TCRdb under 2016. Regarding the research as a whole: T-cell immune reconstitution after TCRalphabeta/CD19-depleted allogeneic hematopoietic cell transplantation in children was quantitatively tracked in the study by means of TCR repertoire profiling.

With respect to this clonotype: Its antigen has not been determined. Within one base of it there is no much larger clone, and no base qualities were kept.

The library was produced with PCR. TCRdb names Illumina HiSeq 2500 as the instrument used. Molecular barcoding was employed in the preparation of TCR libraries, with unique molecular identifiers being used to normalize TCRbeta repertoire quantification. The public reads were reanalyzed by TCRdb: fastp trimming at Q25, MiXCR alignment, in-frame beta chains only. For every CDR3 protein sequence, its rows merge into one entry that carries the most common genes and DNA. The sample data list just over 350,000 distinct CDR3 sequences, and 13% of these were observed just once. In total, the top ten clones hold about 4.5% of the sample. The V end gives up 5 bases and the J end 3 bases, leaving 18 bases in the junction not matched to a gene. The CDR3 goes from the cysteine to the phenylalanine over 19 residues. The DNA shown is the 57-base CDR3, in frame from base 1. In the germline V gene, CDR1 corresponds to SGHAT and CDR2 to FQNNGV.

This sequence originates from a human donor who donated a stem cell graft to a child with Fanconi anemia. Sequencing was performed on PBMCs, taken from the stem cell graft. The sequence is built from TRBV11-2 and TRBJ2-3; TRBD2 aligns with 9 central bases. The sequenced DNA is TGTGCCAGCAGCCCAGTATCTGTGTGGGCGGGGGGGCCGACAGATACGCAGTATTTT. Its protein product is CASSPVSVWAGGPTDTQYF.